Listed here is a single TCR beta chain. Its antigen is not identified. Unstimulated Tregs (CD4+CD25+CD127-) and CD4+CD25- non-Tregs were sorted from PBMCs. The data were produced by immunoSEQ multiplex PCR, yet TCRdb's version contains in-frame clones alone and is incomplete. The data contain about 94,000 clones, approximately 93% of them singletons. Trimming pared 3 bases from V and 3 bases from J, leaving 14 bases between. The V gene's germline CDR1 is SQVTM and CDR2 ANQGSEA. The CDR3 is made up of 14 amino acids. The data were taken from a study of Tregs in tolerant kidney transplant recipients. Study context: Related graft donors supplied nonmyeloablative bone marrow transplants, and mixed chimerism was transient. Findings and limits, study-wide: This study did not directly address biological reproducibility. In tolerant patients, donor-specific Tregs outgrew total Tregs, suggesting antigen-driven expansion.

V gene TRBV29-1 combines with J gene TRBJ1-2; tentatively, D is TRBD1 (5 bases). The specimen was CD4+ T cells from blood, collected before the transplant. The source of this sequence is a human donor who received a combined kidney and bone marrow transplant. The CDR3 bases are TGCAGCGTTGATAGGTCGACAGTCGACTATGGCTACACCTTC. Its protein is CSVDRSTVDYGYTF.